This T cell receptor beta chain came from a study of beta chain features in type 1 diabetes. The wider study: The study found patients and healthy donors alike in age, gender and cell yields. Broader study findings: Here, the possible influence of HLA type (on TCRB rearrangement) remained unresolved. Insertion counts at VDJ junctions were lower in type 1 diabetes patients, who also showed more deletions there.

This clone was seen only a few times. The antigen is unknown. Expressed TCRB transcripts were sequenced after all isolated RNA was converted to cDNA. The method was immunoSEQ multiplex PCR; TCRdb's version includes in-frame clones alone and lacks a portion of them. The sample shows about 930,000 clones, roughly a sixth of them seen only once. Blood was collected once per donor into heparin, averaging about 100 mL. The receptor was derived from a woman between 18 and 29 years old in good health. Sequencing was performed on naive CD4+ T cells from blood.

In nucleotides, the CDR3 is TGCGCCAGCGGATCCTCGTTCCTAGCGGGAGGGCCCACAGATACGCAGTATTTT. Encoded protein: CASGSSFLAGGPTDTQYF. The genes are TRBV5-1 and TRBJ2-3; 12 nucleotides align to TRBD2. Trimming cost V 7 bases and J 2 bases; bases outside gene matches: 14. CDR3 length: 18 residues. From germline, CDR1 is SGHRS and CDR2 YFSETQ.